The rows below give T cell receptor beta chains drawn from one sample of a study of T-cell memory formation after mild COVID-19. TCRdb processed the 5' RACE reads anew with MiXCR; each CDR3 protein has one entry. This table holds hundreds of thousands of distinct CDR3 sequences, 7% to 10% found once. Sequencing was carried out using PBMCs or a T cell subset sorted from them (not recorded which). These receptor sequences come from a young man who had mild COVID-19 (a few samples of this study predate the infection). Cell type and time point are not known. The CDR3 runs from the conserved cysteine through the conserved F or W. The order of the fields is J gene, D gene, V gene, CDR3 protein. D genes are given only for firm matches.

TRBJ1-1,.,TRBV5-1,CASSSYFMNTEAFF
TRBJ2-1,.,TRBV11-2,CASSSQGSYNEQFF
TRBJ1-5,.,TRBV27,CASSSFVGRNQPQHF
TRBJ2-1,TRBD2,TRBV2,CASSEWSSGRREQFF
TRBJ2-3,.,TRBV7-3,CASSLNSFTDTQYF
TRBJ1-2,.,TRBV4-3,CASSHLAGTGQWGTYGYTF
TRBJ2-3,.,TRBV7-3,CASSPRTVSPVGTDTQYF
TRBJ1-6,.,TRBV7-8,CASSLGEVRALHF
TRBJ1-1,TRBD1,TRBV5-6,CASSFRDRVNTEAFF
TRBJ1-1,.,TRBV11-1,CASSLSAGELNTEAFF
TRBJ1-4,.,TRBV20-1,CSARADHQKLFF